This T cell receptor beta chain was recovered during a study of OX40 agonist ivuxolimab in advanced cancers. Points from the study as a whole: In CD8+ T cells, expanded clones were on average more numerous than in CD4+.

The study sampled blood at baseline, cycle 4 day 1, and cycle 7 day 1. Assay used: immunoSEQ multiplex PCR; TCRdb lists only in-frame clones, some missing. The table includes about 94,000 clones, about 88% detected once. A remark on this clone: The antigen is undetermined.

The receptor comes from an adult with an advanced solid tumor such as melanoma, head and neck, liver or kidney cancer. Sequences were derived from CD4+ or CD8+ T cells sorted from blood, sampled in a trial of the OX40 agonist ivuxolimab.

The CDR3 spells CASRSLQKSSYNSPLHF. CDR3 sequence (DNA): TGTGCCAGCAGGTCCTTACAGAAGAGCTCCTATAATTCACCCCTCCACTTT. V is TRBV7-9 and J is TRBJ1-6; no clear D gene. The V end lost 6 bases, the J end lost 0 bases, and 15 bases lay between the germline ends. The CDR3 extends over 17 amino acids. Germline-derived CDR1 and CDR2 are SEHNR and FQNEAQ (reference sequence).